This TCR beta chain was found in a study of blood T cells in healthy people across ages. Regarding the study as a whole: When set beside aged donors, long-lived donors presented more naive CD4+ cells and higher diversity.

The draw of peripheral blood yielded 8.5 to 10 milliliters from each donor. The authors isolated at least 6.5 million PBMCs per sample. The CDR3 loop spans 13 amino acids. CDR1 is LNHNV, CDR2 YYDKDF, per germline (reference sequence). Trimming at V came to 4 bases and at J to 8 bases, leaving 3 bases not matched to a gene. Notes on this clonotype: No antigen is known for it.

A sample-barcoded 5' primer and a J-beta primer mix were used in a second PCR of roughly 6 to 12 cycles. A single record per CDR3 protein comes from TCRdb applying MiXCR to the 5' RACE reads. The table has more than 800,000 distinct CDR3 sequences, under 45% seen once. This TCR was sampled from a woman aged 55-70 years in good health. The J gene is TRBJ2-1, the V gene TRBV15, with 9 bases identical to TRBD2. What was sequenced was blood. The CDR3 protein is CATSIGTSYEQFF. The DNA of the CDR3 is TGTGCCACCAGCATAGGGACTAGCTATGAGCAGTTCTTC.